This T cell receptor beta chain appears in the sequencing data of a study of cytotoxic CD8 clonotypes in ibrutinib-treated CLL. Clones were read by immunoSEQ multiplex PCR, and TCRdb kept only the in-frame ones, dropping some. The profile shows about 300,000 clones, about 64% of them singletons. Frozen PBMC stocks contributed about 1.8 micrograms of genomic DNA to the TCR beta libraries. To note about this clone: Its target is unknown.

The study, taken as a whole, reports: Among the clonotypes, public ones were uncommon and contracted or held stable on treatment.

In germline, CDR1 is SGHVS, CDR2 FQNEAQ. This CDR3 is built from 14 residues. The V segment lost 1 base and the J segment 3 bases; nucleotides outside the gene matches: 3. This chain links TRBV7-8 with TRBJ2-7; 7 bases line up with TRBD1. This TCR was recovered from a human donor with chronic lymphocytic leukemia. Sequences were derived from PBMCs, sampled after 36 months of ibrutinib treatment. The CDR3 loop is CASSLEGQVYEQYF. As DNA, the CDR3 is TGTGCCAGCAGCTTAGAAGGACAGGTCTACGAGCAGTACTTC.